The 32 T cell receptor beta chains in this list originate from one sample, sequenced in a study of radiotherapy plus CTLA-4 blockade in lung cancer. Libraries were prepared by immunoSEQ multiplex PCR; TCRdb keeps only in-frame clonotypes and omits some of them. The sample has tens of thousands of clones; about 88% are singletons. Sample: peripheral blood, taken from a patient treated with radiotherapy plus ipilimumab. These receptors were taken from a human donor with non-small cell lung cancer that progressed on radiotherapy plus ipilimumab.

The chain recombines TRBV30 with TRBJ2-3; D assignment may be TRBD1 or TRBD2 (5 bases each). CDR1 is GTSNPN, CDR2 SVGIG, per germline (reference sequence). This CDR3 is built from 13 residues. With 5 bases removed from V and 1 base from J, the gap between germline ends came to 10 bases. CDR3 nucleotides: TGTGCCTGGTATGGGGGAGGCACAGATACGCAGTATTTT. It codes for CAWYGGGTDTQYF. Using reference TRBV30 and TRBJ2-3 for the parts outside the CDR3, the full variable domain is SQTIHQWPATLVQPVGSPLSLECTVEGTSNPNLYWYRQAAGRGLQLLFYSVGIGQISSEVPQNLSASRPQDRQFILSSKKLLLSDSGFYLCAWYGGGTDTQYFGPGTRLTVL.

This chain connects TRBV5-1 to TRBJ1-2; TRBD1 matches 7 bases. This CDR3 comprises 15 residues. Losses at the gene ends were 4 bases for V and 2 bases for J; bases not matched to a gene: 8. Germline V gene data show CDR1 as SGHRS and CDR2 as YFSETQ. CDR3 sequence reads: CASSTGTASNYGYTF. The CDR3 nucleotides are TGCGCCAGCAGCACCGGGACAGCCTCCAACTATGGCTACACCTTC.

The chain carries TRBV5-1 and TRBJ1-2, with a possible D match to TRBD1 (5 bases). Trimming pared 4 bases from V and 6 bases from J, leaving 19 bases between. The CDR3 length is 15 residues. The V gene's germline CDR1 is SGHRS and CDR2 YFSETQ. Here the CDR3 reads CASSPGTASAHGYTF. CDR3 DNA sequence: TGCGCCAGCAGCCCAGGGACCGCATCCGCCCATGGCTACACCTTC. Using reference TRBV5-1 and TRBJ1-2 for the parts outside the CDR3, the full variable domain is KAGVTQTPRYLIKTRGQQVTLSCSPISGHRSVSWYQQTPGQGLQFLFEYFSETQRNKGNFPGRFSGRQFSNSRSEMNVSTLELGDSALYLCASSPGTASAHGYTFGSGTRLTVV.

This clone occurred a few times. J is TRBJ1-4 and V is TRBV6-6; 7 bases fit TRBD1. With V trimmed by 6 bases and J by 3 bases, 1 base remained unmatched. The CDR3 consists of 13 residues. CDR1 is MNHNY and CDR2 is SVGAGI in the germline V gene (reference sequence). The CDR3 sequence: CASRGTANEKLFF. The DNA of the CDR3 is TGTGCCAGCAGGGGGACAGCTAATGAAAAACTGTTTTTT.

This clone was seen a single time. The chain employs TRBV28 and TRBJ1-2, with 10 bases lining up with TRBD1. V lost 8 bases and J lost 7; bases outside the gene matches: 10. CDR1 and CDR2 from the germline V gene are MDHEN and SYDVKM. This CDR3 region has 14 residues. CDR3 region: CASFDRQGAPGYTF. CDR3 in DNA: TGTGCCAGCTTCGACCGACAGGGGGCGCCTGGCTACACCTTC.

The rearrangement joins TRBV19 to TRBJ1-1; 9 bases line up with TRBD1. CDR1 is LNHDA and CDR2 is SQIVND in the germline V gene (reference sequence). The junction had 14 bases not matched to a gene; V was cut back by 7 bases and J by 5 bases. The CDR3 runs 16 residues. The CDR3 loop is CASTRNPYRGHTEAFF. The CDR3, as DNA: TGTGCCAGTACTAGAAACCCCTACAGGGGGCATACTGAAGCTTTCTTT.

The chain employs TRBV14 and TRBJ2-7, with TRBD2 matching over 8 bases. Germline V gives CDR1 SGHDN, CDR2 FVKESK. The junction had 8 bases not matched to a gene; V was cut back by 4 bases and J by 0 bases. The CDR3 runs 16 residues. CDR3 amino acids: CASSPASGPSSYEQYF. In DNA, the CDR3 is TGTGCCAGCAGCCCGGCTAGCGGGCCGAGCTCCTACGAGCAGTACTTC.

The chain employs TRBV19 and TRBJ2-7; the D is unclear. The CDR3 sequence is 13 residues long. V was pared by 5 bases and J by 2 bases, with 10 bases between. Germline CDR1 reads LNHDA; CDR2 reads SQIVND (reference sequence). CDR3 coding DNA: TGTGCCAGTAGTTATCAGGTGACCTACGAGCAGTACTTC. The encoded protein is CASSYQVTYEQYF.

The CDR3 coding sequence is TGTGCCAGCAGCTTTCCAGGACTAGCGGGGGGCACAGATACGCAGTATTTT. Amino acid sequence: CASSFPGLAGGTDTQYF. This chain links TRBV7-9 with TRBJ2-3; 13 nucleotides line up with TRBD2. Looked up from germline, CDR1 is SEHNR and CDR2 is FQNEAQ (reference sequence). The ends lost 3 bases at V and 1 base at J; junction bases unmatched: 4. CDR3 length equals 17 residues.

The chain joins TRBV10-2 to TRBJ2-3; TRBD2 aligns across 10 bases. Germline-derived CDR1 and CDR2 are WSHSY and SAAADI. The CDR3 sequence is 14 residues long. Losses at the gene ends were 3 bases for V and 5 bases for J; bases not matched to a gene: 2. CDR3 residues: CASSETSGIDTQYF. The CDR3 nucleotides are TGCGCCAGCAGTGAAACTAGCGGGATAGATACGCAGTATTTT.

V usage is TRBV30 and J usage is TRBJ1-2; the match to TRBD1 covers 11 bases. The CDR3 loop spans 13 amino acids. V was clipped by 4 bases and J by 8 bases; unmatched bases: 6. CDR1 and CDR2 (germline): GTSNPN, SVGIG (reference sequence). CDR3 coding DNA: TGTGCCTGGACCGGACAGGGGGCCGTAGGCTACACCTTC. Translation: CAWTGQGAVGYTF.

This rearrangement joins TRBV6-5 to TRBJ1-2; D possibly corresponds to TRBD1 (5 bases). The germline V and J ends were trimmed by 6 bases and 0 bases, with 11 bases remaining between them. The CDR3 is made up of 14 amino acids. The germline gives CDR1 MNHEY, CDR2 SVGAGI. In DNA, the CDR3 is TGTGCCAGCAGCAAAGGGGTATCTAACTATGGCTACACCTTC. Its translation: CASSKGVSNYGYTF.

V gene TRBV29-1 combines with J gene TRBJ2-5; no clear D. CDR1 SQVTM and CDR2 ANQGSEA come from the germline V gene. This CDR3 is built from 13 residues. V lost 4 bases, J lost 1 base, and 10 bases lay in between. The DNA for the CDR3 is TGCAGCGTTGCCCAATTGGGCCAAGAGACCCAGTACTTC. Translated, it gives CSVAQLGQETQYF. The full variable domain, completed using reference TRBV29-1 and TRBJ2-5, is SAVISQKPSRDICQRGTSLTIQCQVDSQVTMMFWYRQQPGQSLTLIATANQGSEATYESGFVIDKFPISRPNLTFSTLTVSNMSPEDSSIYLCSVAQLGQETQYFGPGTRLLVL.

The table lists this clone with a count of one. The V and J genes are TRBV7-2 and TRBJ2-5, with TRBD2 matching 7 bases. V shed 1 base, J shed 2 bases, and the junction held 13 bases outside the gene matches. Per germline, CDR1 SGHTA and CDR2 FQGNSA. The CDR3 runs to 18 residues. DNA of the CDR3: TGTGCCAGCAGCTTAGGGCTAGCGGTGGGACTACTACAAGAGACCCAGTACTTC. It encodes CASSLGLAVGLLQETQYF. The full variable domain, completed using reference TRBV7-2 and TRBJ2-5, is GAGVSQSPSNKVTEKGKDVELRCDPISGHTALYWYRQSLGQGLEFLIYFQGNSAPDKSGLPSDRFSAERTGGSVSTLTIQRTQQEDSAVYLCASSLGLAVGLLQETQYFGPGTRLLVL.

CDR3 in amino acids: CASSLVLGSYEQYF. CDR3 in DNA: TGTGCCAGCAGCCTGGTTTTGGGCAGCTACGAGCAGTACTTC. The chain recombines TRBV5-5 with TRBJ2-7; D gene unclear. The CDR3 runs to 14 residues. Per germline, CDR1 SGHKS and CDR2 YYEKEE (reference sequence). The germline V and J ends were trimmed by 4 bases and 3 bases, with 14 bases remaining between them.

CDR3 loop: CASSDRERAFF. CDR3 bases: TGTGCCAGCTCGGACAGGGAACGCGCTTTCTTT. The rearrangement joins TRBV18 to TRBJ1-1, with 8 bases identical to TRBD1. This CDR3 region has 11 residues. V lost 6 bases to trimming and J lost 11 bases; unmatched junction nucleotides: 5. Germline V lookup: CDR1 KGHSH, CDR2 LQKENI. Drawing the rest from reference TRBV18 and TRBJ1-1, the complete variable domain is NAGVMQNPRHLVRRRGQEARLRCSPMKGHSHVYWYRQLPEEGLKFMVYLQKENIIDESGMPKERFSAEFPKEGPSILRIQQVVRGDSAAYFCASSDRERAFFGQGTRLTVV.

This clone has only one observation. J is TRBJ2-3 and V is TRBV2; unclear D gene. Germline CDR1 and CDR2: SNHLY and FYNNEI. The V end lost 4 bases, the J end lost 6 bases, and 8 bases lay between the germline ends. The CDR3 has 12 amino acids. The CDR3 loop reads CASSAGADTQYF. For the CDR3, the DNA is TGTGCCAGCAGTGCCGGTGCGGATACGCAGTATTTT.

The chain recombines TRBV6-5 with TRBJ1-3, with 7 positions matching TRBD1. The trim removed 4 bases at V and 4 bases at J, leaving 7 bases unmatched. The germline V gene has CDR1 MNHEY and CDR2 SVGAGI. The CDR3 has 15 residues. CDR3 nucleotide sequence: TGTGCCAGCAGTTCGCACAGGGGAGCCGGAAACACCATATATTTT. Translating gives CASSSHRGAGNTIYF.

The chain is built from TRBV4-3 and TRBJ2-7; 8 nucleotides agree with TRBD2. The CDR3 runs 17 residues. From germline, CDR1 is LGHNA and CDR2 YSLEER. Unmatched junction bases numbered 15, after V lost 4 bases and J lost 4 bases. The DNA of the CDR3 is TGCGCCAGCAGCCCCCAAGCAGGTTTCGGGGGGGGTTACGAGCAGTACTTC. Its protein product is CASSPQAGFGGGYEQYF.

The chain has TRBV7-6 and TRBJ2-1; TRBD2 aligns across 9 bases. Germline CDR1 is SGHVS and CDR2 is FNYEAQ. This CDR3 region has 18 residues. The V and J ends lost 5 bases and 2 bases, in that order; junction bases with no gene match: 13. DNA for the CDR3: TGTGCCAGCAGCCTTGGCGTGGCGGGGGGGCCCACCTACAATGAGCAGTTCTTC. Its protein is CASSLGVAGGPTYNEQFF.

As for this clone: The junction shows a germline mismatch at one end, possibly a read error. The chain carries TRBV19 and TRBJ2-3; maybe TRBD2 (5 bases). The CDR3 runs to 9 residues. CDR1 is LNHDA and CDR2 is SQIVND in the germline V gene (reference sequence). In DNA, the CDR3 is TGTGCCAGTAGTATCACCGGGGATTTT. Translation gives CASSITGDF.

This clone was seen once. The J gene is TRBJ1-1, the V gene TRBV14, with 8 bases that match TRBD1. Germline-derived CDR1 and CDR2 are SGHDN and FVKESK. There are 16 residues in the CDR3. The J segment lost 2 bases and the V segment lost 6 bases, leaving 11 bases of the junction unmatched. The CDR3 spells CASSLRSGTGNTEAFF. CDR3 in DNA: TGTGCCAGCAGTCTCAGGAGCGGGACAGGCAACACTGAAGCTTTCTTT.

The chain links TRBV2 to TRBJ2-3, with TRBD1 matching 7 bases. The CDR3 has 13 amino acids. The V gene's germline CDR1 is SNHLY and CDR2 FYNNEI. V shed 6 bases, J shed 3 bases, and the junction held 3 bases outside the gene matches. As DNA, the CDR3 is TGTGCCAGCAGAAGGGACAGAACAGATACGCAGTATTTT. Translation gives CASRRDRTDTQYF.

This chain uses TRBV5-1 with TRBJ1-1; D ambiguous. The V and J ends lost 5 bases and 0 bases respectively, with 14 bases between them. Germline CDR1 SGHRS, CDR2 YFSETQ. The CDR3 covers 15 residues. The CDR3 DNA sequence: TGCGCCAGCAGAATCGAGCCGGAGTTGAACACTGAAGCTTTCTTT. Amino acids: CASRIEPELNTEAFF.

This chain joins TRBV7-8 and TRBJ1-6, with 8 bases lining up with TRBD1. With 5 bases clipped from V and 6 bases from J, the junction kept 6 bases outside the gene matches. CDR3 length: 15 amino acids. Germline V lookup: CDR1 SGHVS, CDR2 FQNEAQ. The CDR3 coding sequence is TGTGCCAGCAGCCTTGGACAGGGTGGTAATTCACCCCTCCACTTT. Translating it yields CASSLGQGGNSPLHF.

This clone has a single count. As DNA, the CDR3 is TGTGCCAGCTCCGCCCTCGGAGACTATGGCTACACCTTC. Translation gives CASSALGDYGYTF. The chain couples TRBV18 to TRBJ1-2; D call uncertain. The CDR3 runs 13 residues. Trimming took off 6 bases at V and 3 bases at J, with 11 bases between the two ends. CDR1 KGHSH and CDR2 LQKENI come from the germline V gene.

Written as DNA, the CDR3 is TGTGCCAGCAGGGTTTTCCGACAGGCTGGAAACACCATATATTTT. It yields the protein CASRVFRQAGNTIYF. The chain employs TRBV6-5 and TRBJ1-3; tentative D call: TRBD1 (6 bases). The CDR3 loop spans 15 amino acids. Trimming took 6 bases from V and 2 from J, leaving 14 bases between them. Germline V lookup: CDR1 MNHEY, CDR2 SVGAGI.

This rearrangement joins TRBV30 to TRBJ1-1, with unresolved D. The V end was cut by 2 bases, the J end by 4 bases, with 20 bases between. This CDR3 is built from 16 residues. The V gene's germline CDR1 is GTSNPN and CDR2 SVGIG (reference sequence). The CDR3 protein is CAWSRPLRVLGTEAFF. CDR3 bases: TGTGCCTGGAGTCGACCCTTAAGGGTGTTGGGCACTGAAGCTTTCTTT.

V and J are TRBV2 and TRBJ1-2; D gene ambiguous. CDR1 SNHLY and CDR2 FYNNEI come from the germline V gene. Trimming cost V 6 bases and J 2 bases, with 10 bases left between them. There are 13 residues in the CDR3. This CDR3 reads CASSPATNYGYTF. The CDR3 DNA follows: TGTGCCAGCAGCCCCGCGACAAACTATGGCTACACCTTC.

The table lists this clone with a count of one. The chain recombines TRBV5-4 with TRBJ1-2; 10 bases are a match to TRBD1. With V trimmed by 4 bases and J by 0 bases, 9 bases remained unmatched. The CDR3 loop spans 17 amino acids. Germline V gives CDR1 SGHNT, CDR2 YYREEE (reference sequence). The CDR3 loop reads CASSPPGQGIPNYGYTF. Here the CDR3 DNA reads TGTGCCAGCAGCCCCCCGGGACAGGGGATACCTAACTATGGCTACACCTTC.

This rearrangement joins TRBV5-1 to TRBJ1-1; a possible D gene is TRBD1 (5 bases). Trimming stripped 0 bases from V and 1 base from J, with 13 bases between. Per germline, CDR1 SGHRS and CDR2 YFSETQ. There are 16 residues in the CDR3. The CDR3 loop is CASSLGSQGPNTEAFF. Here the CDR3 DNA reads TGCGCCAGCAGCTTGGGGTCCCAGGGCCCGAACACTGAAGCTTTCTTT.

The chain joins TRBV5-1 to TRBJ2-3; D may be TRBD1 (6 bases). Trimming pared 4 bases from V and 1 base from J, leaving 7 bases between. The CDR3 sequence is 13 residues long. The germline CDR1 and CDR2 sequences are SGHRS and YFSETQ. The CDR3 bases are TGCGCCAGCAGCCGACAGGGCACAGATACGCAGTATTTT. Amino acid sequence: CASSRQGTDTQYF.